Sequencing of this TCR beta chain was carried out in a study of CD8 T cells in Susac syndrome. Reverse transcription of about 0.5 to 1 ug RNA used random hexamers. Each CDR3 protein gets one entry after TCRdb re-called the immunoSEQ multiplex PCR reads with MiXCR. The table includes tens of thousands of distinct CDR3 sequences, roughly nine tenths detected once. The CDR3 consists of 12 residues. V was shortened by 6 bases and J by 2 bases, with 4 bases between the two germline ends. Sequenced: CD8+ T cells from PBMCs. The chain combines TRBV12-3 or TRBV12-4 with TRBJ1-4; D unresolved. The receptor was isolated from a human donor with multiple sclerosis. As DNA, the CDR3 is TGTGCCAGCAGGTCCACTAATGAAAAACTGTTTTTT. Translated, it gives CASRSTNEKLFF.